One sample yielded the 5 T cell receptor beta chains listed below, sequenced in a study of radiation and T cells in renal cell carcinoma. Sample treatment: treatment-naive control, cytoreductive nephrectomy. The protocol was immunoSEQ multiplex PCR, while the TCRdb copy is restricted to in-frame clones and leaves out a portion. The sample carries fewer than 15,000 clones, less than 65% recorded once. The source material was tumor tissue, sampled from a patient whose treatment was nephrectomy without radiotherapy. The receptors stem from a man aged 60-69 years with renal cell carcinoma.

This chain links TRBV12-1 with TRBJ1-3. TRBV12-1 is given as a pseudogene. The CDR3 consists of 16 residues. The CDR3 reads CASSFGRDLSGNTIYF. In DNA, the CDR3 is TGTGCCAGCAGCTTTGGGAGGGACCTCTCTGGAAACACCATATATTTT.

The genes are TRBV6-6 and TRBJ2-3; no firm D call. The length of the CDR3 is 13 residues. Trimming pared 4 bases from V and 3 bases from J, leaving 8 bases between. Per germline, CDR1 MNHNY and CDR2 SVGAGI (reference sequence). The CDR3 loop is CASSFGQTDTQYF. CDR3 DNA sequence: TGTGCCAGCAGTTTCGGCCAAACAGATACGCAGTATTTT.

By proportion, this clone is medium-sized. J is TRBJ2-1 and V is TRBV28; 8 bases fit TRBD1. CDR1 and CDR2 from the germline V gene are MDHEN and SYDVKM. The junction had 6 bases not matched to a gene; V was cut back by 1 base and J by 4 bases. This CDR3 region has 16 residues. The CDR3 reads CASSLSGQGAYNEQFF. CDR3 in DNA: TGTGCCAGCAGTTTATCTGGCCAGGGGGCTTACAATGAGCAGTTCTTC.

This clone occurred once. The gene calls are TRBV7-8 and TRBJ1-2, with no clear D. The CDR3 consists of 14 residues. The germline gives CDR1 SGHVS, CDR2 FQNEAQ. With 3 bases removed from V and 2 bases from J, the gap between germline ends came to 10 bases. CDR3 protein: CASSFLGSNYGYTF. Here the CDR3 DNA reads TGTGCCAGCAGCTTTCTGGGATCCAACTATGGCTACACCTTC.

This clone has only a few counts. The V and J genes are TRBV28 and TRBJ1-2, with D perhaps TRBD1 (6 bases). Trimming pared 3 bases from V and 0 bases from J, leaving 11 bases between. This CDR3 region has 15 residues. CDR1 is MDHEN and CDR2 is SYDVKM in the germline V gene. CDR3 loop: CASSFSGVSNYGYTF. CDR3 sequence (DNA): TGTGCCAGCAGTTTCTCAGGGGTCTCTAACTATGGCTACACCTTC.